What follows are 15 T cell receptor beta chains derived from one specimen sequenced in a study of blood T cell repertoires in COVID-19. The table came from immunoSEQ multiplex PCR; TCRdb's copy has only in-frame clones and leaves some out. This sample has 250,000 or so clones, with under 85% found just once. Sequencing was done on a sample of peripheral blood. The receptors come from a human donor in a cohort sampled during active COVID-19.

V and J are TRBV15 and TRBJ2-1, with TRBD1 identical over 11 bases. This CDR3 comprises 14 residues. CDR1 is LNHNV and CDR2 is YYDKDF in the germline V gene (reference sequence). The trim removed 9 bases at V and 4 bases at J, leaving 5 bases unmatched. In nucleotides, the CDR3 is TGTGCCACTATCCGGGACAGGGGGTACAATGAGCAGTTCTTC. Amino acid sequence: CATIRDRGYNEQFF.

The rearrangement uses TRBV9 and TRBJ1-1; TRBD1 aligns across 9 bases. Germline CDR1 and CDR2: SGDLS and YYNGEE. The CDR3 totals 15 residues. V was pared by 2 bases and J by 5 bases, with 7 bases of the junction left unmatched. The CDR3 sequence is CASSVTWDRVTEAFF. DNA of the CDR3: TGTGCCAGCAGCGTCACCTGGGACAGGGTGACTGAAGCTTTCTTT.

CDR3 protein: CASSLDTTNEKLFF. CDR3 nucleotides: TGTGCCAGCAGTCTAGATACAACTAATGAAAAACTGTTTTTT. The V gene is TRBV7-9, the J gene TRBJ1-4, with no clear D. This CDR3 region has 14 residues. Germline V CDR1 and CDR2: SEHNR, FQNEAQ (reference sequence). The V gene lost 6 bases and the J gene lost 0 bases, with 8 bases spanning the gap.

The chain uses TRBV19 and TRBJ1-5; 7 bases are a match to TRBD1. Germline CDR1 LNHDA, CDR2 SQIVND (reference sequence). Unmatched junction bases numbered 6, after V lost 1 base and J lost 3 bases. The CDR3 covers 16 residues. CDR3 nucleotide sequence: TGTGCCAGTAGTATAGGAACAGGGGTATTCAATCAGCCCCAGCATTTT. Its translation: CASSIGTGVFNQPQHF.

This rearrangement joins TRBV6-1 to TRBJ2-7, with TRBD2 as a possible D gene (6 bases). CDR1 is MNHNS, CDR2 SASEGT, per germline. V lost 1 base, J lost 4 bases, and 14 bases lay in between. The CDR3 is made up of 15 amino acids. The CDR3 bases are TGTGCCAGCAGTGAAGAGGAGGGGCTGTGGTACGAGCAGTACTTC. Its protein product is CASSEEEGLWYEQYF.

Here the CDR3 DNA reads TGTGCCAGCAGTGAAGGGGCGAGGACAGATACGCAGTATTTT. Its protein is CASSEGARTDTQYF. The V and J genes are TRBV28 and TRBJ2-3, with D possibly matching TRBD1 (5 bases). This CDR3 spans 14 amino acids. V was cut by 5 bases and J by 3 bases, with 12 bases left in between. In germline, CDR1 is MDHEN, CDR2 SYDVKM.

The count of this clone is one. The gene calls are TRBV20-1 and TRBJ2-5; D might be TRBD2 (6 bases). Germline V gene lookup returns CDR1 DFQATT and CDR2 SNEGSKA (reference sequence). The CDR3 spans 15 residues. Trimming removed 3 bases from V and 2 bases from J, with 16 bases in between. CDR3 sequence reads: CSASGGSALQETQYF. CDR3 coding DNA: TGCAGTGCTAGTGGAGGGTCCGCATTGCAAGAGACCCAGTACTTC.

The sample holds one count of this clone. The chain uses TRBV7-6 and TRBJ2-3, with unresolved D. Trimming left V 1 base short and J 2 bases short, with 7 bases between. CDR3 length: 14 amino acids. Germline CDR1 reads SGHVS; CDR2 reads FNYEAQ. The CDR3 spells CASSLGLSTDTQYF. In DNA form, the CDR3 reads TGTGCCAGCAGCTTAGGACTCTCCACAGATACGCAGTATTTT.

This chain joins TRBV6-2 or TRBV6-3 and TRBJ1-2; D unresolved. The V gene lost 5 bases and the J gene lost 4 bases, with 8 bases spanning the gap. From germline, CDR1 is MNHEY and CDR2 SVGEGT. This CDR3 region has 12 residues. Here the CDR3 reads CASSLPGYGYTF. In DNA form, the CDR3 reads TGTGCCAGCAGTCTACCAGGCTATGGCTACACCTTC.

The V gene is TRBV6-1, the J gene TRBJ2-7; no clear D. The CDR3 runs to 16 residues. Germline V CDR1 and CDR2: MNHNS, SASEGT. V gave up 4 bases and J gave up 6 bases, with 22 bases separating them. The CDR3: CASSGSQPGYRLEQYF. The CDR3 nucleotides read TGTGCCAGCAGTGGCTCACAGCCCGGATATAGGCTCGAGCAGTACTTC.

This chain's CDR3 is CASSLLRGGEKLFF. In DNA, the CDR3 is TGTGCCAGCAGCTTATTACGAGGGGGTGAAAAACTGTTTTTT. The rearrangement joins TRBV11-2 to TRBJ1-4; tentatively, D is TRBD1 (6 bases). CDR1 SGHAT and CDR2 FQNNGV come from the germline V gene. This CDR3 is built from 14 residues. Trimming shortened V by 2 bases and J by 7 bases, and 11 bases separated the two germline ends. Using reference TRBV11-2 and TRBJ1-4 for the parts outside the CDR3, the full variable domain is EAGVAQSPRYKIIEKRQSVAFWCNPISGHATLYWYQQILGQGPKLLIQFQNNGVVDDSQLPKDRFSAERLKGVDSTLKIQPAKLEDSAVYLCASSLLRGGEKLFFGSGTQLSVL.

The table lists this clone with a few counts. V usage is TRBV5-4 and J usage is TRBJ1-6, with D unclear. Germline V gene data show CDR1 as SGHNT and CDR2 as YYREEE (reference sequence). V was cut by 3 bases and J by 4 bases, with 14 bases left in between. This CDR3 is built from 16 residues. CDR3 residues: CASSSAVERYNSPLHF. CDR3 DNA: TGTGCCAGCAGCTCGGCGGTGGAGAGGTATAATTCACCCCTCCACTTT.

The chain couples TRBV5-1 to TRBJ2-7; 11 bases match TRBD1. This CDR3 has 14 amino acids. V was clipped by 4 bases and J by 2 bases; unmatched bases: 2. Germline lookup yields CDR1 SGHRS and CDR2 YFSETQ. The CDR3 sequence is CASSRGQGAYEQYF. In nucleotides, the CDR3 is TGCGCCAGCAGCCGGGGACAGGGGGCCTACGAGCAGTACTTC.

In its sample, this clone was seen a few times. The rearrangement uses TRBV12-3 or TRBV12-4 and TRBJ2-3, with D unresolved. V lost 4 bases and J 6 bases, leaving 8 bases between the germline ends. This CDR3 is built from 12 residues. In DNA, the CDR3 is TGTGCCAGCAGTTCGCAACAGGATACGCAGTATTTT. Its translation: CASSSQQDTQYF.

The chain combines TRBV5-4 with TRBJ1-2, with D perhaps TRBD1 (5 bases). Germline V gives CDR1 SGHNT, CDR2 YYREEE (reference sequence). The CDR3 totals 14 residues. Trimming took off 4 bases at V and 2 bases at J, with 12 bases between the two ends. CDR3 DNA sequence: TGTGCCAGCAGCCCGCGGGGGGGAAACTATGGCTACACCTTC. This encodes CASSPRGGNYGYTF.